This TCR beta chain is from a study of OX40 agonist ivuxolimab in advanced cancers. The overall study: Three dose-escalation patients had partial responses: one with hepatocellular carcinoma and two with cutaneous melanoma.

Study-wide points: It was not determined which antigens were specifically recognized by the peripheral T cells that had undergone clonal expansion.

This clone was recorded once. The antigen is unknown. Collection of blood occurred at baseline, at cycle 4 day 1, and at cycle 7 day 1. The ends lost 3 bases at V and 0 bases at J; junction bases unmatched: 5. The CDR3 totals 15 residues. Germline V CDR1 and CDR2: KGHSH, LQKENI. Sequencing used immunoSEQ multiplex PCR; TCRdb keeps in-frame clones, though not all of them. This table has roughly 25,000 clones, 80% to 90% appearing once. The clonotype was recovered from an adult with an advanced solid tumor such as melanoma, head and neck, liver or kidney cancer. Sequences were derived from CD4+ or CD8+ T cells sorted from blood, sampled in a trial of the OX40 agonist ivuxolimab. This rearrangement joins TRBV18 to TRBJ2-7, with 7 bases that match TRBD1. The CDR3 nucleotides are TGTGCCAGCTCACCCAAGACAGGGTCCTCCTACGAGCAGTACTTC. Its protein product is CASSPKTGSSYEQYF.